The entry that follows covers one TCR beta chain sequence. The antigen remains undetermined. After removal of 3 bases from V and 1 base from J, the junction contained 1 base not matched to a gene. CDR1 and CDR2 from the germline V gene are SGHTA and FQGNSA. The CDR3 has 14 residues. Researchers ran the PCR with 60 Vbeta and 13 Jbeta primers. This table comes from immunoSEQ multiplex PCR, and its TCRdb copy is limited to in-frame clones, with some not included. Among 150,000 to 180,000 clones listed, roughly 81% were seen once. This record comes from a study of cytomegalovirus exposure and HLA in healthy donors. Study results and limitations: Researchers reported in a later analysis that a missense DCLRE1C variant was tied to TCR beta V- and J-gene trimming. High specificity and sensitivity for cytomegalovirus status were reported for the classifier. A later analysis linked 16,951 TCR beta sequences to HLA alleles at 0.05 false discovery rate.

The chain is built from TRBV7-2 and TRBJ1-2, with 8 bases aligning to TRBD1. The sequenced sample was PBMCs. This TCR was recovered from a woman between 18 and 29 years old in good health and CMV-seronegative. CDR3 amino acids: CASSLTGDNYGYTF. Here the CDR3 DNA reads TGTGCCAGCAGCTTGACAGGGGATAACTATGGCTACACCTTC.